The present T cell receptor (beta chain) was sequenced within a study of identical twins. Unique molecular identifiers were in the cDNA, with template-switch universal primer binding. TCRdb used MiXCR to reprocess the 5' RACE reads, holding one entry per CDR3 protein. The data show about 470,000 distinct CDR3 sequences, 20% to 25% seen once. Germline V gene data show CDR1 as DFQATT and CDR2 as SNEGSKA (reference sequence). V lost 4 bases, J lost 12 bases, and 13 bases lay in between. The CDR3 totals 11 residues. These data were also reused for a study on T cells expressing NK-cell markers. That work states: Expanded NKG2C+ T cell clones had unclear HCMV specificity.

The TCR originated in a woman younger than 35 in good health. This chain joins TRBV20-1 and TRBJ2-1; D is perhaps TRBD2 (5 bases). Source material: CD4+ T cells sorted from blood. The CDR3 loop reads CSAKDFPSQFF. The DNA for the CDR3 is TGCAGTGCTAAGGACTTTCCCTCGCAGTTCTTC.